The clone carrying this T cell receptor (beta chain) counts as medium-sized by frequency. TCRdb re-called the 10x single-cell sequencing reads and catalogs CDR3 proteins one per entry, DNA excluded. This sample's clone table lists 810 or so distinct CDR3 sequences. The sample comes from a study of CD8 T cells in cerebrospinal fluid in Alzheimer's disease. The length of the CDR3 is 13 residues. In germline, CDR1 is SNHLY, CDR2 FYNNEI. The receptor's source is a human donor with Parkinson's disease. Sequenced material: cerebrospinal fluid. The J gene is TRBJ1-4, the V gene TRBV2; TCRdb picks TRBD1, but there is no DNA to check that call. The CDR3 sequence is CAGHRDHNEKLFF.